The clone carrying this TCR beta chain has ten or more counts. Its matching antigen is unknown. Full-length variable regions came from constant-region reverse primers plus semi-nested Nested Universal Primer A PCR. MiXCR was run by TCRdb on the 5' RACE reads, yielding one entry per CDR3 protein. Of around 10,000 distinct CDR3 sequences listed, under 35% were seen once; the top ten hold 2.5% to 3.5%. Cells sorted as Tregs were CD4+, CD25+ and CD127-/low. CDR1 and CDR2 from the germline V gene are SEHNR and FQNEAQ (reference sequence). Unmatched junction bases numbered 16, after V lost 5 bases and J lost 9 bases. CDR3 size: 16 residues. Study-wide findings and caveats: Whole repertoires were not studied in the larger cohort, only one V-J beta rearrangement. Tumor memory CD4+ T cell TCR gene usage was found to cluster with blood and lymph node memory CD4+ cells and with lymph node naive CD4+ cells. Greatest tumor Treg TCR overlap was with tumor naive CD4+ cells.

The V and J genes are TRBV7-9 and TRBJ2-1; 7 bases fit TRBD2. Material: Tregs sorted from a lymph node. The clonotype originates from a female donor with breast cancer. CDR3 bases: TGTGCCAGCAGCCCCCCCTGGGGCGGGAGTACTGCTGAGCAGTTCTTC. This sequence encodes CASSPPWGGSTAEQFF.